This T cell receptor (beta chain) was retrieved from a study of blood T cell repertoires in COVID-19. Whole-study context: T cells, B-cell-depleted T cells, or PBMCs provided the cDNA or gDNA that served as material.

Clones were read by immunoSEQ multiplex PCR, and TCRdb kept only the in-frame ones, dropping some. The sample has about 34,000 clones; over 90% are singletons. The CDR3 has 15 residues. The germline V gene has CDR1 LNHDA and CDR2 SQIVND (reference sequence). The trim removed 7 bases at V and 4 bases at J, leaving 6 bases unmatched. This TCR was recovered from a human donor in a cohort sampled during active COVID-19. The gene calls are TRBV19 and TRBJ2-1, with 11 bases that match TRBD1. The sample was peripheral blood. This CDR3 is CASTQGTGGYNEQFF. CDR3 sequence (DNA): TGTGCCAGTACCCAAGGGACAGGGGGTTACAATGAGCAGTTCTTC.